This entry concerns a single TCR beta chain. The antigen remains unidentified. This sample stems from a study of CD8+ T cells in alopecia areata. Study summary: Treated patients were given 5 to 10 mg oral tofacitinib twice daily. After 6 to 18 months of tofacitinib, follow-up continued 6 months off drug.

The CDR3 sequence is 15 residues long. V gave up 5 bases and J gave up 2 bases, with 13 bases separating them. Per the germline V gene, CDR1 is MNHEY and CDR2 is SMNVEV (reference sequence). Overall study results and limits: Compared with normal scalp, lesional scalp had higher clonality and more expanded CD8+ clones.

Extraction and reverse transcription of RNA yielded cDNA as the sequencing template. The method was immunoSEQ multiplex PCR; TCRdb's version includes in-frame clones alone and lacks a portion of them. In the table there are more than 90,000 clones, under 40% of which are singletons. The sorting of PBMCs gave CD4+ and CD8+ T cells. The sample taken for sequencing was CD4+ T cells sorted from blood. The sequence came from a human donor with alopecia areata. This chain uses TRBV27 with TRBJ2-1; D ambiguous. CDR3 in amino acids: CASSRERQPYNEQFF. The CDR3, as DNA: TGTGCCAGCAGTCGAGAACGTCAACCCTACAATGAGCAGTTCTTC.